The 29 T cell receptor beta chains below come from one sample, sequenced in a study of cytomegalovirus exposure and HLA in healthy donors. 60 Vbeta and 13 Jbeta primers were used in PCR. TCRdb's table, derived via immunoSEQ multiplex PCR, lists solely in-frame clones and lacks some. The table lists 150,000 to 200,000 clones, about 85% of them singletons, with 1.5% to 2% in the top ten. The sample was PBMCs. These receptors originate from a woman aged 50 to 60 in good health and CMV-seronegative.

The chain uses TRBV7-9 and TRBJ2-2; 10 nucleotides match TRBD1. From germline, CDR1 is SEHNR and CDR2 FQNEAQ (reference sequence). Trimming at V came to 5 bases and at J to 4 bases, leaving 10 bases not matched to a gene. CDR3 length: 17 residues. The CDR3 region has the DNA TGTGCCAGCAGCCATCGACAGGGGGCGTACCGCACCGGGGAGCTGTTTTTT. This sequence encodes CASSHRQGAYRTGELFF. The variable domain in full, completed from reference TRBV7-9 and TRBJ2-2, reads DTGVSQNPRHKITKRGQNVTFRCDPISEHNRLYWYRQTLGQGPEFLTYFQNEAQLEKSRLLSDRFSAERPKGSFSTLEIQRTEQGDSAMYLCASSHRQGAYRTGELFFGEGSRLTVL.

The chain has TRBV6-5 and TRBJ1-2, with D unresolved. V gave up 0 bases and J gave up 7 bases, with 9 bases separating them. The CDR3 is 13 residues long. Germline-derived CDR1 and CDR2 are MNHEY and SVGAGI. The CDR3 DNA reads TGTGCCAGCAGTTACTCCCGGTCTATTGGCTACACCTTC. Its translation is CASSYSRSIGYTF.

This chain uses TRBV28 with TRBJ2-7, with 12 positions matching TRBD2. The CDR3 has 15 amino acids. Germline loops: CDR1 MDHEN, CDR2 SYDVKM. V trimming: 3 bases; J trimming: 1 base; junction bases outside the gene matches: 1. The CDR3 DNA is TGTGCCAGCAGTTTGGGACTAGCGGGTTCCTACGAGCAGTACTTC. It specifies CASSLGLAGSYEQYF.

The table lists this clone with a few counts. The chain is built from TRBV18 and TRBJ1-3, with TRBD1 identical over 9 bases. V shed 5 bases, J shed 0 bases, and the junction held 11 bases outside the gene matches. CDR1 is KGHSH and CDR2 is LQKENI in the germline V gene. There are 18 residues in the CDR3. This CDR3 reads CASSIRQGVLDSGNTIYF. The CDR3 DNA is TGTGCCAGCTCAATTCGACAGGGGGTACTAGACTCTGGAAACACCATATATTTT.

The chain carries TRBV7-2 and TRBJ2-7; 11 nucleotides align to TRBD2. In germline, CDR1 is SGHTA, CDR2 FQGNSA. The junction had 8 bases not matched to a gene; V was cut back by 3 bases and J by 7 bases. The CDR3 has 15 residues. CDR3 bases: TGTGCCAGCAGCTTTACCACTAGCGGGGGTAGGGAGCAGTACTTC. Amino acids: CASSFTTSGGREQYF.

This clone has more than one count but fewer than ten. V and J are TRBV25-1 and TRBJ1-4; TRBD1 might be the D (5 bases). Trimming removed 6 bases at V and 7 bases at J, with 12 bases between. The CDR3 has 13 residues. The germline CDR1 and CDR2 sequences are MGHDK and SYGVNS. CDR3 in amino acids: CASSQPGVEKLFF. The DNA of the CDR3 is TGTGCCAGCAGCCAACCGGGGGTTGAAAAACTGTTTTTT.

About this clone itself: The same CDR3 is also encoded by other DNA sequences in this sample. The rearrangement joins TRBV7-2 to TRBJ2-2; 8 nucleotides match TRBD1. Germline V gene data show CDR1 as SGHTA and CDR2 as FQGNSA. CDR3 length: 16 amino acids. The V segment lost 1 base and the J segment 5 bases; nucleotides outside the gene matches: 6. The CDR3 sequence: CASSLGTGGITGELFF. The CDR3 nucleotides read TGTGCCAGCAGCTTAGGTACAGGGGGAATTACCGGGGAGCTGTTTTTT.

The chain joins TRBV5-1 to TRBJ2-7; the match to TRBD1 covers 8 bases. V lost 4 bases, J lost 9 bases, and 6 bases stayed unmatched. CDR1 and CDR2 from the germline V gene are SGHRS and YFSETQ. CDR3 length equals 12 residues. Written as DNA, the CDR3 is TGCGCCAGCAGCGCAGGACAGGGCTTGCAGTACTTC. It encodes CASSAGQGLQYF. Drawing the rest from reference TRBV5-1 and TRBJ2-7, the complete variable domain is KAGVTQTPRYLIKTRGQQVTLSCSPISGHRSVSWYQQTPGQGLQFLFEYFSETQRNKGNFPGRFSGRQFSNSRSEMNVSTLELGDSALYLCASSAGQGLQYFGPGTRLTVT.

V and J are TRBV11-3 and TRBJ2-5; weak D call: TRBD2 (5 bases). The CDR3 spans 14 residues. The V end lost 4 bases, the J end lost 2 bases, and 11 bases lay between the germline ends. Germline CDR1 reads SGHNT; CDR2 reads YENEEA. The CDR3 nucleotides are TGTGCCAGCAGCTCCGGAGGCCTACAAGAGACCCAGTACTTC. Translated: CASSSGGLQETQYF.

The table lists this clone with a count of one. The chain has TRBV19 and TRBJ2-7; the match to TRBD1 covers 11 bases. The trim removed 8 bases at V and 0 bases at J, leaving 6 bases unmatched. Per the germline V gene, CDR1 is LNHDA and CDR2 is SQIVND (reference sequence). CDR3 size: 15 residues. Written as DNA, the CDR3 is TGTGCCAGTGCCCCGGGACAGGGGGTCTCCTACGAGCAGTACTTC. Protein: CASAPGQGVSYEQYF.

CDR3 bases: TGTGCCAGCTCACCATATGCTGGTAGCGGGAGCACAGATACGCAGTATTTT. It encodes CASSPYAGSGSTDTQYF. The chain employs TRBV18 and TRBJ2-3; TRBD2 matches at 7 bases. This CDR3 is built from 17 residues. Germline trimming cut 2 bases from V and 0 bases from J; bases unmatched to any gene: 8. Looked up from germline, CDR1 is KGHSH and CDR2 is LQKENI.

This chain joins TRBV5-8 and TRBJ1-2; the D gene is possibly TRBD1 (5 bases). The V end lost 5 bases, the J end lost 7 bases, and 12 bases lay between the germline ends. This CDR3 region has 12 residues. CDR1 is SGHTS, CDR2 YDEGEE, per germline. The DNA for the CDR3 is TGTGCCAGCAGGGCGGACATTGGTGGCTACACCTTC. Translating gives CASRADIGGYTF.

The chain's CDR3 is CASSQGSQGLVVYEQYF. In nucleotides, the CDR3 is TGTGCCAGCAGCCAAGGCTCTCAGGGACTAGTGGTATACGAGCAGTACTTC. The chain carries TRBV4-2 and TRBJ2-7; 8 bases match TRBD2. V lost 1 base and J lost 4; bases outside the gene matches: 12. Germline V lookup: CDR1 LGHNA, CDR2 YNFKEQ. The CDR3 has 17 residues.

The chain recombines TRBV30 with TRBJ1-1; D is uncertain. Germline V CDR1 and CDR2: GTSNPN, SVGIG (reference sequence). With 1 base removed from V and 3 bases from J, the gap between germline ends came to 6 bases. The CDR3 consists of 12 residues. The chain's CDR3 is CAWSDDYTEAFF. Written as DNA, the CDR3 is TGTGCCTGGAGTGACGACTACACTGAAGCTTTCTTT.

V gene TRBV28 combines with J gene TRBJ2-1; 8 nucleotides align to TRBD2. The V gene end was trimmed by 3 bases and the J gene end by 4 bases; junction bases not matched to a gene: 11. The CDR3 consists of 17 residues. From germline, CDR1 is MDHEN and CDR2 SYDVKM. The CDR3 region has the DNA TGTGCCAGCAGTTTCCCCTATCGAGCGGGAGTGTACAATGAGCAGTTCTTC. Translated: CASSFPYRAGVYNEQFF.

In its sample, this clone was seen a few times. This chain connects TRBV19 to TRBJ1-1; 9 bases line up with TRBD1. V shed 6 bases, J shed 1 base, and the junction held 3 bases outside the gene matches. Germline V CDR1 and CDR2: LNHDA, SQIVND (reference sequence). The CDR3 is made up of 14 amino acids. CDR3 in amino acids: CASRNRGQNTEAFF. The CDR3 coding sequence is TGTGCCAGTAGAAACAGGGGGCAGAACACTGAAGCTTTCTTT. Looking up the rest from reference TRBV19 and TRBJ1-1 gives the full variable domain: DGGITQSPKYLFRKEGQNVTLSCEQNLNHDAMYWYRQDPGQGLRLIYYSQIVNDFQKGDIAEGYSVSREKKESFPLTVTSAQKNPTAFYLCASRNRGQNTEAFFGQGTRLTVV.

The rearrangement joins TRBV21-1 to TRBJ1-1; the table's D call of TRBD1 was not tested on the DNA. TRBV21-1 is a recognized pseudogene. The CDR3 spans 16 residues. CDR3 loop: CASSKARRGPGTEAFF. The CDR3 coding sequence is TGTGCCAGCAGCAAAGCGCGAAGGGGGCCGGGCACTGAAGCTTTCTTT.

The chain links TRBV5-4 to TRBJ2-7; 13 positions match TRBD2. The V segment lost 3 bases and the J segment 5 bases; nucleotides outside the gene matches: 8. In germline, CDR1 is SGHNT, CDR2 YYREEE (reference sequence). CDR3 length equals 16 residues. CDR3 loop: CASSSRTSGSPDEQYF. For the CDR3, the DNA is TGTGCCAGCAGCTCCAGGACTAGCGGGAGCCCAGACGAGCAGTACTTC.

The gene calls are TRBV6-5 and TRBJ2-5; D may be TRBD2 (7 bases). V was shortened by 2 bases and J by 1 base, with 11 bases between the two germline ends. Germline V CDR1 and CDR2: MNHEY, SVGAGI. The CDR3 runs 15 residues. CDR3 DNA: TGTGCCAGCAGTTACGGGGGGGCAGCCCAAGAGACCCAGTACTTC. Amino acid sequence: CASSYGGAAQETQYF.

V usage is TRBV13 and J usage is TRBJ2-1; D possibly corresponds to TRBD1 (5 bases). In germline, CDR1 is PRHDT, CDR2 FYEKMQ (reference sequence). With 4 bases removed from V and 9 bases from J, the gap between germline ends came to 10 bases. The CDR3 is made up of 12 amino acids. The CDR3 sequence: CASSSRDGEQFF. The CDR3 DNA follows: TGTGCCAGCAGCTCCAGGGATGGTGAGCAGTTCTTC. The variable domain in full, with the rest retrieved from reference TRBV13 and TRBJ2-1, is AAGVIQSPRHLIKEKRETATLKCYPIPRHDTVYWYQQGPGQDPQFLISFYEKMQSDKGSIPDRFSAQQFSDYHSELNMSSLELGDSALYFCASSSRDGEQFFGPGTRLTVL.

The V call is TRBV9, the J call TRBJ2-5; D is undetermined. Per the germline V gene, CDR1 is SGDLS and CDR2 is YYNGEE. V was pared by 0 bases and J by 4 bases, with 7 bases between. CDR3 size: 13 residues. The CDR3 nucleotides read TGTGCCAGCAGCGTAGGGGCAGTAGAGACCCAGTACTTC. It yields the protein CASSVGAVETQYF.

V usage is TRBV5-1 and J usage is TRBJ1-1, with D perhaps matching TRBD1 (5 bases). There are 16 residues in the CDR3. Trimming removed 4 bases at V and 0 bases at J, with 16 bases between. The germline CDR1 and CDR2 sequences are SGHRS and YFSETQ. The CDR3 DNA reads TGCGCCAGCAGCGCGGGGACGAGGCCCGTGAACACTGAAGCTTTCTTT. As protein: CASSAGTRPVNTEAFF.

The rearrangement joins TRBV27 to TRBJ1-5, with D unclear. The CDR3 has 13 amino acids. Trimming stripped 4 bases from V and 5 bases from J, with 9 bases between. Germline lookup yields CDR1 MNHEY and CDR2 SMNVEV (reference sequence). This CDR3 is CASSWAVHQPQHF. The CDR3 nucleotides are TGTGCCAGCAGTTGGGCCGTACATCAGCCCCAGCATTTT.

The V and J genes are TRBV6-1 and TRBJ2-7, with D tentatively TRBD1 (6 bases). The CDR3 loop spans 12 amino acids. Germline V gene lookup returns CDR1 MNHNS and CDR2 SASEGT. With 7 bases removed from V and 3 bases from J, the gap between germline ends came to 10 bases. CDR3 nucleotide sequence: TGTGCCAGCAAAGGGACATACTACGAGCAGTACTTC. Residues: CASKGTYYEQYF.

J is TRBJ1-2 and V is TRBV5-6, with 9 bases that match TRBD1. J gave up 3 bases and V 0 bases, and 15 bases lay outside the gene matches. From germline, CDR1 is SGHDT and CDR2 YYEEEE. This CDR3 spans 19 amino acids. This CDR3 reads CASSLGVLGTGRRYYGYTF. CDR3 coding DNA: TGTGCCAGCAGCTTGGGTGTTTTAGGGACAGGGCGGCGGTACTATGGCTACACCTTC.

This clone was counted a single time. The chain carries TRBV9 and TRBJ1-3; no clear D gene. Germline V gene lookup returns CDR1 SGDLS and CDR2 YYNGEE. The CDR3 extends over 15 amino acids. V shed 2 bases and J shed 3 bases, with 12 bases lying between them. The CDR3 DNA sequence: TGTGCCAGCAGCGTCTCGGGAGGACTTGGAAACACCATATATTTT. This translates into CASSVSGGLGNTIYF.

The chain has TRBV6-5 and TRBJ1-2, with D tentatively TRBD1 (5 bases). This CDR3 contains 14 residues. V lost 7 bases to trimming and J lost 4 bases, with 16 bases between them. Per the germline V gene, CDR1 is MNHEY and CDR2 is SVGAGI. CDR3 in amino acids: CASTWGGNFYGYTF. The DNA for the CDR3 is TGTGCCAGCACCTGGGGGGGGAATTTCTATGGCTACACCTTC.

The genes are TRBV5-5 and TRBJ1-2; TRBD1 agrees at 9 bases. The CDR3 extends over 17 amino acids. CDR1 is SGHKS and CDR2 is YYEKEE in the germline V gene (reference sequence). Unmatched junction bases numbered 18, after V lost 4 bases and J lost 8 bases. This chain's CDR3 is CASSTPGQGRPFDGYTF. For the CDR3, the DNA is TGTGCCAGCAGCACACCGGGACAGGGAAGGCCATTTGACGGCTACACCTTC.

The chain recombines TRBV6-1 with TRBJ2-5; 8 nucleotides line up with TRBD1. Losses at the gene ends were 2 bases for V and 5 bases for J; bases not matched to a gene: 16. CDR3 size: 18 residues. CDR1 MNHNS and CDR2 SASEGT come from the germline V gene. The CDR3 loop is CASSEFVSRPGGSETQYF. CDR3 nucleotide sequence: TGTGCCAGCAGTGAATTCGTGTCCCGCCCAGGGGGCTCCGAGACCCAGTACTTC.